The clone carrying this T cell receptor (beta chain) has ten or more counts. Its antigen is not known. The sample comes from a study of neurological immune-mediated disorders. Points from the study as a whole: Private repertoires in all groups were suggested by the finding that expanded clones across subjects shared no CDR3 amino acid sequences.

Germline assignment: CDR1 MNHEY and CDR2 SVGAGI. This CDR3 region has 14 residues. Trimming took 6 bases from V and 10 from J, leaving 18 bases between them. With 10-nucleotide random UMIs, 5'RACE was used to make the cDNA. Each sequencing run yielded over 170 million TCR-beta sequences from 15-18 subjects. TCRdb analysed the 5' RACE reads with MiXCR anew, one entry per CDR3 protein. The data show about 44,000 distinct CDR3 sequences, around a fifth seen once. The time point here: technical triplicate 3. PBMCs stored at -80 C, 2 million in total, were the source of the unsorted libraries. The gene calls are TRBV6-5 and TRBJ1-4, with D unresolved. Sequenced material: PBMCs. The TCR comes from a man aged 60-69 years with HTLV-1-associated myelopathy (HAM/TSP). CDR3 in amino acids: CASSLNTFPRKLFF. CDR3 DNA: TGTGCCAGCAGCCTAAACACGTTTCCCCGAAAACTGTTTTTT.